This entry is about one T cell receptor beta chain. The sample is drawn from a study of OX40 agonist ivuxolimab in advanced cancers. The protocol was immunoSEQ multiplex PCR, while the TCRdb copy is restricted to in-frame clones and leaves out a portion. The data contain 99,000 or so clones, 90% to 97% of them seen just once; the ten biggest clones take up 2% to 2.5%. CDR3 size: 16 residues. J lost 5 bases, V lost 0 bases, and 6 bases had no gene match. In germline, CDR1 is SGDLS, CDR2 YYNGEE. The sequences come from CD4+ or CD8+ T cells sorted from blood, collected in a trial of the OX40 agonist ivuxolimab. This TCR was recovered from an adult with an advanced solid tumor such as melanoma, head and neck, liver or kidney cancer. The chain carries TRBV9 and TRBJ2-5, with 11 bases identical to TRBD2. The DNA for the CDR3 is TGTGCCAGCAGCGTAGTAGCGGGAGGGCCATCGGAGACCCAGTACTTC. Protein sequence: CASSVVAGGPSETQYF.